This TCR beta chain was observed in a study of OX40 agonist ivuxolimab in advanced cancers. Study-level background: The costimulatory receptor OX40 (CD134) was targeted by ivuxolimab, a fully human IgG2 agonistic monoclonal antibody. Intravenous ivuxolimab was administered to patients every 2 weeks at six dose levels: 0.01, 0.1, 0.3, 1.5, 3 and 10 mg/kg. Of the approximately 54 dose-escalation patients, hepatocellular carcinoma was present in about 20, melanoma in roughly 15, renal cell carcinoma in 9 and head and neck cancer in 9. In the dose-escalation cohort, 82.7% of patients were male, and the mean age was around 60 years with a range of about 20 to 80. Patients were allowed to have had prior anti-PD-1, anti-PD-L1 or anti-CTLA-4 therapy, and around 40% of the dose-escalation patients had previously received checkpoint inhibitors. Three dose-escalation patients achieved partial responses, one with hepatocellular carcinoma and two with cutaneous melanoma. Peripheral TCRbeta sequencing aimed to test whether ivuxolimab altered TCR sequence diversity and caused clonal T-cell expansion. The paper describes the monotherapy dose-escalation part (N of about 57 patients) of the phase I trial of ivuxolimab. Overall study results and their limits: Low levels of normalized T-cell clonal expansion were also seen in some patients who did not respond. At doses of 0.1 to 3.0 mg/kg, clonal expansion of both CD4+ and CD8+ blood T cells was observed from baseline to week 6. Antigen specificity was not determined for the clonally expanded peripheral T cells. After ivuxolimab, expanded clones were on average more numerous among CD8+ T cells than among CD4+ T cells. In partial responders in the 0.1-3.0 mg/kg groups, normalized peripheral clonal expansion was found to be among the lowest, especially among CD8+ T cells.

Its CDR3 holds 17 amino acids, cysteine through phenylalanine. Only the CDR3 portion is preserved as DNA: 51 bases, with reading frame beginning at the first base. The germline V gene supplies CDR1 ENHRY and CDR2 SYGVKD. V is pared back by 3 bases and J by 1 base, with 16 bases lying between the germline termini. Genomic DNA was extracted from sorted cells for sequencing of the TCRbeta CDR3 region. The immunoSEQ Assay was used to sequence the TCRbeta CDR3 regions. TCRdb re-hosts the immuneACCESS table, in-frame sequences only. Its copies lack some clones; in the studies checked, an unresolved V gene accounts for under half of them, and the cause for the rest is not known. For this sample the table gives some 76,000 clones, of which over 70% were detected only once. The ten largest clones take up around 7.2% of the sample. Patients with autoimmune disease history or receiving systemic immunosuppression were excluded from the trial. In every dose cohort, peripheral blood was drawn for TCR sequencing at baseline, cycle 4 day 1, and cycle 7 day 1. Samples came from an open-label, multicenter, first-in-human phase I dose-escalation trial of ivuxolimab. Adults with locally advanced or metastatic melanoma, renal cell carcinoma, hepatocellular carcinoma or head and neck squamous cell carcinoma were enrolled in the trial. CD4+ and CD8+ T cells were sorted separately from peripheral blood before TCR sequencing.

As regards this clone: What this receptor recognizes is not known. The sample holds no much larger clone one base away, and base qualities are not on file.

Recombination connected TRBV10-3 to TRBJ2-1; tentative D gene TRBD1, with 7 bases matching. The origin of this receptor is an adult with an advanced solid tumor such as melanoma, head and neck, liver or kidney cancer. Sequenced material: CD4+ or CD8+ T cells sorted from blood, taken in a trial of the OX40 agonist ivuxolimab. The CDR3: CAISEGPTGRSYNEQFF. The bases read TGTGCCATCAGTGAAGGCCCGACAGGGAGGTCCTACAATGAGCAGTTCTTC.